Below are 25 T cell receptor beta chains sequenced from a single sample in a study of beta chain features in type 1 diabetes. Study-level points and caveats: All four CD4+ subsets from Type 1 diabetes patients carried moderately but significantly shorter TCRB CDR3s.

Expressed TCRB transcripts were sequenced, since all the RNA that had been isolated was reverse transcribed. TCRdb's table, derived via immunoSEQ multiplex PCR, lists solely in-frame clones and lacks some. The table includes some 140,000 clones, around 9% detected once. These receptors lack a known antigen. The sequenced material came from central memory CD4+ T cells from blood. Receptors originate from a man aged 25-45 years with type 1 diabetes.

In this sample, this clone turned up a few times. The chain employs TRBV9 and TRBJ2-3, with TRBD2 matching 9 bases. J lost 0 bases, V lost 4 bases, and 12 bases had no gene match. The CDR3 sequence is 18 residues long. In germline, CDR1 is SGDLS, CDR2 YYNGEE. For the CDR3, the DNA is TGTGCCAGCAGCCCCCGACCTAGCGGGGCCACAAGCACAGATACGCAGTATTTT. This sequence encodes CASSPRPSGATSTDTQYF.

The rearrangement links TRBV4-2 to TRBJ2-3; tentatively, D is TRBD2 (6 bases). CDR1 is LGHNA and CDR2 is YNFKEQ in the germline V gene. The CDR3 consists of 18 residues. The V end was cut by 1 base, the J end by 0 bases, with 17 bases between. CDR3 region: CASSQGTGGATSTDTQYF. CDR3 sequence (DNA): TGTGCCAGCAGCCAAGGTACGGGCGGGGCCACTAGCACAGATACGCAGTATTTT.

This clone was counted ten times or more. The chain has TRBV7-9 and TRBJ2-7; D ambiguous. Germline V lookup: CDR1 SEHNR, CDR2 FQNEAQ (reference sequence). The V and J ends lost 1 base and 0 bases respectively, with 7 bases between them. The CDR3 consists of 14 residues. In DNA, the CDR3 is TGTGCCAGCAGCTTAGACAGTAACTCCTACGAGCAGTACTTC. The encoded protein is CASSLDSNSYEQYF.

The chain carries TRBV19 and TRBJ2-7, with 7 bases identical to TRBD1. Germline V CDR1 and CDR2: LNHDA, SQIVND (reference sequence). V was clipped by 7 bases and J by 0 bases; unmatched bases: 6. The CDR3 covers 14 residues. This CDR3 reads CASIPGGSSYEQYF. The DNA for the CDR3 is TGTGCCAGTATCCCAGGGGGAAGCTCCTACGAGCAGTACTTC. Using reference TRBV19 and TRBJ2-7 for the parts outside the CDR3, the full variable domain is DGGITQSPKYLFRKEGQNVTLSCEQNLNHDAMYWYRQDPGQGLRLIYYSQIVNDFQKGDIAEGYSVSREKKESFPLTVTSAQKNPTAFYLCASIPGGSSYEQYFGPGTRLTVT.

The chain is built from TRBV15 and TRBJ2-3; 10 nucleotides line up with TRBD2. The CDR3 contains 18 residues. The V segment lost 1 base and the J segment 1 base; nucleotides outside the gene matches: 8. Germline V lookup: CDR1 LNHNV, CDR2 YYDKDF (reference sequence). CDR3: CATSRVAGGTLGTDTQYF. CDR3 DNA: TGTGCCACCAGCAGAGTAGCGGGGGGAACCCTGGGCACAGATACGCAGTATTTT.

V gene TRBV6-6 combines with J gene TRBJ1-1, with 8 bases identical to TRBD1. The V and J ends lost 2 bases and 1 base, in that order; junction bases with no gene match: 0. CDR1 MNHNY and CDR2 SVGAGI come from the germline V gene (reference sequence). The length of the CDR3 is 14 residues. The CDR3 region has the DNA TGTGCCAGCAGTTACCAGGGGGCGAACACTGAAGCTTTCTTT. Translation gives CASSYQGANTEAFF.

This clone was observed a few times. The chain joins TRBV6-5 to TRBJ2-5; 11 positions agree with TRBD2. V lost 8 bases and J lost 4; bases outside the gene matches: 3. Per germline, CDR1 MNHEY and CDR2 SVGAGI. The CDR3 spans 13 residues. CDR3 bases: TGTGCCAGCCGTAGCGGGGGGGCAGAGACCCAGTACTTC. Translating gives CASRSGGAETQYF.

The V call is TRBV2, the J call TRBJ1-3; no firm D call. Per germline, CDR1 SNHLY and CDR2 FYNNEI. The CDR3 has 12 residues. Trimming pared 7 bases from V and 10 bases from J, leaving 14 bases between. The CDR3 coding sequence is TGTGCCAGCACAACGTCTGAGAAAACCATATATTTT. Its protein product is CASTTSEKTIYF.

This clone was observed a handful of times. CDR3 in amino acids: CASSFDRGIYEQYF. In DNA form, the CDR3 reads TGTGCCAGCAGCTTCGACAGGGGTATCTACGAGCAGTACTTC. The rearrangement uses TRBV11-1 and TRBJ2-7, with TRBD1 identical over 8 bases. V lost 3 bases and J lost 3; bases outside the gene matches: 4. This CDR3 is built from 14 residues. The germline V gene encodes CDR1 SGHAT and CDR2 FQDESV (reference sequence).

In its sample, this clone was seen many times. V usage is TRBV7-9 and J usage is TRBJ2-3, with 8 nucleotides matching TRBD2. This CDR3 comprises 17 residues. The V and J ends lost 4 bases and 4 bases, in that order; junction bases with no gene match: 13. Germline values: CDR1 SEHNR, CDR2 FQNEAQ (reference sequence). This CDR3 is CASSSRVTAGGSDTQYF. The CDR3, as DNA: TGTGCCAGCAGCTCGAGAGTCACGGCGGGGGGTTCAGATACGCAGTATTTT.

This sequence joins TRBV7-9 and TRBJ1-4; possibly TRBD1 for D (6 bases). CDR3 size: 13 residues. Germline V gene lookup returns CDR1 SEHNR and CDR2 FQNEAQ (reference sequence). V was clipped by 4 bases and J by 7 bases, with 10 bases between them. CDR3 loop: CASSSLTGEKLFF. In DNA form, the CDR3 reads TGTGCCAGCAGCTCCCTGACAGGTGAAAAACTGTTTTTT.

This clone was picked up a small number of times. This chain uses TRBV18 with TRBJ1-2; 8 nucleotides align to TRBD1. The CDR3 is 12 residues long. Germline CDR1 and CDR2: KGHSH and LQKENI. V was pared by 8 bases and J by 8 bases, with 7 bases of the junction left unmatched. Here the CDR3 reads CASAQQGGGYTF. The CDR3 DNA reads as TGTGCCAGCGCCCAACAGGGGGGAGGCTACACCTTC.

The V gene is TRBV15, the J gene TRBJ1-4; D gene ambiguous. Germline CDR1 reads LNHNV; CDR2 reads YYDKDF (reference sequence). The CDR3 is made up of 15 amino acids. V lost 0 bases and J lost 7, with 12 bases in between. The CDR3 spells CATSRDQVASEKLFF. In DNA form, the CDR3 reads TGTGCCACCAGCAGAGATCAGGTTGCCAGTGAAAAACTGTTTTTT.

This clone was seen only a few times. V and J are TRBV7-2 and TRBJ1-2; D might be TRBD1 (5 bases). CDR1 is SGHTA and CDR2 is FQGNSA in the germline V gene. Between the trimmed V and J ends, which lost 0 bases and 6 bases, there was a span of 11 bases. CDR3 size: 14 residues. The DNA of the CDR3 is TGTGCCAGCAGCTTAGCTAGGGGAAGGGATGGCTACACCTTC. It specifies CASSLARGRDGYTF. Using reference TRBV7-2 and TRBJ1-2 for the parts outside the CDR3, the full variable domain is GAGVSQSPSNKVTEKGKDVELRCDPISGHTALYWYRQSLGQGLEFLIYFQGNSAPDKSGLPSDRFSAERTGGSVSTLTIQRTQQEDSAVYLCASSLARGRDGYTFGSGTRLTVV.

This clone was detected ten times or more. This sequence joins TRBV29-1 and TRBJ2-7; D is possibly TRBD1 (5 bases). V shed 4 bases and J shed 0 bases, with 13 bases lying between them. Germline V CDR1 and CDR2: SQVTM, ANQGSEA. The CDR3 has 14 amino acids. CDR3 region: CSVGADKSSYEQYF. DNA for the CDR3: TGCAGCGTTGGGGCGGACAAGAGCTCCTACGAGCAGTACTTC.

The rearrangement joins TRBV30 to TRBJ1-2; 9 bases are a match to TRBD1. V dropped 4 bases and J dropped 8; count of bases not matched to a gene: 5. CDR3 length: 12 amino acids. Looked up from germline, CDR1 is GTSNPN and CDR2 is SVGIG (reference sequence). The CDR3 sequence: CAWMGQGGGYTF. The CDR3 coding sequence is TGTGCCTGGATGGGACAGGGCGGCGGCTACACCTTC.

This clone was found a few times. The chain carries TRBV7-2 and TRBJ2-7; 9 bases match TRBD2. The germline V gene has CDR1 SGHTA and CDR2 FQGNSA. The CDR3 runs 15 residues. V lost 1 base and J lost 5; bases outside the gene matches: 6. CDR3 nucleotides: TGTGCCAGCAGCTTAGTGGGTAGCGGGGGTCACGAGCAGTACTTC. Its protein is CASSLVGSGGHEQYF.

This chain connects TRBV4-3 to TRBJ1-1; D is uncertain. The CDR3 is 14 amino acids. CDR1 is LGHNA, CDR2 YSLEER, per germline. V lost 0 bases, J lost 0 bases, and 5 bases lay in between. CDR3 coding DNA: TGCGCCAGCAGCCAAGAACGGGTGAACACTGAAGCTTTCTTT. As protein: CASSQERVNTEAFF.

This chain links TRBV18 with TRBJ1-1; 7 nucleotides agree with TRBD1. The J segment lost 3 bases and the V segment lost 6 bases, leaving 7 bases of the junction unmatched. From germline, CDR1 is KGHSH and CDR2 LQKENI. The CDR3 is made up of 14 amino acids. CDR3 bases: TGTGCCAGCTCCCCAGGGGGGACTTACACTGAAGCTTTCTTT. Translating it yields CASSPGGTYTEAFF. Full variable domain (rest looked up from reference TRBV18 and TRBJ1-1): NAGVMQNPRHLVRRRGQEARLRCSPMKGHSHVYWYRQLPEEGLKFMVYLQKENIIDESGMPKERFSAEFPKEGPSILRIQQVVRGDSAAYFCASSPGGTYTEAFFGQGTRLTVV.

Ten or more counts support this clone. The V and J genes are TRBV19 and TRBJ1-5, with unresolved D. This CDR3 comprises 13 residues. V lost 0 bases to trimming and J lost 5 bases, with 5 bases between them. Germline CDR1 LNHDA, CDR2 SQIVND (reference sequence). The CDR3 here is CASSIDGDQPQHF. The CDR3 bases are TGTGCCAGTAGTATAGACGGGGATCAGCCCCAGCATTTT.

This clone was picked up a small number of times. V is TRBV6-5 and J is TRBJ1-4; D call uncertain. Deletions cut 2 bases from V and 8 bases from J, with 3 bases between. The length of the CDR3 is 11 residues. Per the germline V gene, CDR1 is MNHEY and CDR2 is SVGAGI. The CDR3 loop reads CASSYGEKLFF. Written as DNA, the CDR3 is TGTGCCAGCAGTTACGGCGAAAAACTGTTTTTT.

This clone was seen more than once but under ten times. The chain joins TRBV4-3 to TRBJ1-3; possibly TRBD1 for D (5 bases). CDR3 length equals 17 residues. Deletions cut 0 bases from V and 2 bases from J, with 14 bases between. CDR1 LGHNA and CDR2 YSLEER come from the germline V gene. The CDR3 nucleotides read TGCGCCAGCAGCCAAGAGGGCGAGCGGGGCGCTGGAAACACCATATATTTT. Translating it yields CASSQEGERGAGNTIYF.

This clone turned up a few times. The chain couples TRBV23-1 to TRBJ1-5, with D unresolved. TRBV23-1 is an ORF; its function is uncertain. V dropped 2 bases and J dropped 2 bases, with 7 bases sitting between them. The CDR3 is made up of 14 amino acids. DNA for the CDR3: TGCGCCAGCAGTCAACTGCCAGGCAATCAGCCCCAGCATTTT. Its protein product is CASSQLPGNQPQHF.

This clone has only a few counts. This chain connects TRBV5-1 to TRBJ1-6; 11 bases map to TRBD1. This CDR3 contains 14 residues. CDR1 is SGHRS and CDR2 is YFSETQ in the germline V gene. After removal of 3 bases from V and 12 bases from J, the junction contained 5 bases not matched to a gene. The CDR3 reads CASSSGTGGEPLHF. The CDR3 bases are TGCGCCAGCAGCTCCGGGACAGGGGGAGAACCCCTCCACTTT.

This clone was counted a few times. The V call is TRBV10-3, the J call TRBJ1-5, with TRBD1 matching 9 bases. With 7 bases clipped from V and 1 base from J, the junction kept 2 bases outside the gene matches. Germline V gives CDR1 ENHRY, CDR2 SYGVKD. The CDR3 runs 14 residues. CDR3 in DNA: TGTGCCATCACTGGACAGGGGAGCAATCAGCCCCAGCATTTT. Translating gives CAITGQGSNQPQHF.